Each of the 2 T cell receptor beta chains below was sequenced from the same sample in a study of shared clonotypes between healthy human individuals. TCRdb's table, derived via immunoSEQ multiplex PCR, lists solely in-frame clones and lacks some. Of millions of clones listed, around nine tenths are singletons. Input material: naive CD4+ T cells sorted from blood. Described subset: CD45RA+ positively selected. The receptor set was obtained from a man between 18 and 29 years old in good health.

The gene calls are TRBV7-8 and TRBJ1-1; D remains unclear. Germline V gene data show CDR1 as SGHVS and CDR2 as FQNEAQ. The V and J ends lost 2 bases and 2 bases respectively, with 6 bases between them. This CDR3 region has 13 residues. The DNA for the CDR3 is TGTGCCAGCAGCTTAACACGTAACACTGAAGCTTTCTTT. Its protein product is CASSLTRNTEAFF.

The chain uses TRBV10-3 and TRBJ2-1, with a weak D call TRBD2 (6 bases). CDR1 is ENHRY and CDR2 is SYGVKD in the germline V gene. The ends were cut back, 6 bases at V and 0 bases at J, with 9 bases in the middle. The CDR3 length is 14 residues. CDR3 loop: CAISLDYSYNEQFF. CDR3 nucleotides: TGTGCCATCAGCTTGGACTACTCCTACAATGAGCAGTTCTTC.